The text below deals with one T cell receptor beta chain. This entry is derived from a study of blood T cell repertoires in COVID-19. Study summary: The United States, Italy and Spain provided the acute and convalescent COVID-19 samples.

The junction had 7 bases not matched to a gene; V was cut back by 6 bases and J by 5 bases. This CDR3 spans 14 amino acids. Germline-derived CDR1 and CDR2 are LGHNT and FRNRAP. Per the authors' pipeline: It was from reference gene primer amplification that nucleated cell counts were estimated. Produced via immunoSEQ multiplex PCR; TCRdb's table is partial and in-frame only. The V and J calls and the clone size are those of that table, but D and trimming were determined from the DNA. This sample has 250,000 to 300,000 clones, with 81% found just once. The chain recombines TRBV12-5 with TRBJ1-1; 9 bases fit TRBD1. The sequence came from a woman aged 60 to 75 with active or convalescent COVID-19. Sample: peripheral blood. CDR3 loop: CASGHTGGKTEAFF. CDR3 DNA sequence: TGTGCTAGTGGCCACACAGGGGGCAAGACTGAAGCTTTCTTT.